Following are 14 T cell receptor beta chains from one sample sequenced in a study of PD-L1 blockade in urothelial cancer. The assay was immunoSEQ multiplex PCR, and TCRdb's table has in-frame clones only and misses some. The table records 130,000 or so clones, about 81% of them present only once. Specified time point: pretreatment peripheral blood. The sample in question was PBMCs, obtained around atezolizumab (anti-PD-L1) treatment. These receptors all come from a middle-aged man with urothelial cancer.

The genes are TRBV28 and TRBJ2-5, with D possibly matching TRBD1 (6 bases). V lost 6 bases to trimming and J lost 0 bases, with 14 bases between them. CDR1 MDHEN and CDR2 SYDVKM come from the germline V gene. This CDR3 has 15 residues. The chain's CDR3 is CASSPGAVYQETQYF. The CDR3 DNA follows: TGTGCCAGCAGCCCAGGGGCAGTCTACCAAGAGACCCAGTACTTC.

The gene calls are TRBV11-2 and TRBJ2-5; 10 nucleotides line up with TRBD1. CDR1 and CDR2 (germline): SGHAT, FQNNGV. Trimming at V came to 5 bases and at J to 5 bases, leaving 8 bases not matched to a gene. The CDR3 loop spans 15 amino acids. The CDR3 reads CASSLGTGAGETQYF. The CDR3 DNA reads as TGTGCCAGCAGCCTCGGGACAGGGGCGGGGGAGACCCAGTACTTC.

The rearrangement uses TRBV30 and TRBJ2-7, with a tentative D call TRBD2 (6 bases). V was trimmed by 0 bases and J by 3 bases, leaving 15 bases between them. This CDR3 spans 15 amino acids. Germline CDR1 is GTSNPN and CDR2 is SVGIG (reference sequence). The CDR3 here is CAWSVGGSKIYEQYF. Here the CDR3 DNA reads TGTGCCTGGAGTGTGGGGGGTTCAAAAATCTACGAGCAGTACTTC.

This rearrangement joins TRBV7-2 to TRBJ1-1; maybe TRBD1 (5 bases). Germline CDR1 is SGHTA and CDR2 is FQGNSA. V was trimmed by 1 base and J by 4 bases, leaving 10 bases between them. CDR3 size: 14 residues. The CDR3 nucleotides read TGTGCCAGCAGCTTAGGATCGGGGGTCACTGAAGCTTTCTTT. It codes for CASSLGSGVTEAFF.

The V and J genes are TRBV7-9 and TRBJ2-7; D perhaps matches TRBD2 (6 bases). This CDR3 has 14 amino acids. V was trimmed by 5 bases and J by 5 bases, leaving 16 bases between them. Germline CDR1 SEHNR, CDR2 FQNEAQ (reference sequence). The CDR3 DNA follows: TGTGCCAGCAGCCTTGGGACTGATACTAACGAGCAGTACTTC. It specifies CASSLGTDTNEQYF.

CDR3 region: CASSTRIDEQFF. The CDR3 DNA is TGTGCCAGCTCAACGCGCATTGATGAGCAGTTCTTC. The chain employs TRBV18 and TRBJ2-1; D is unresolved. The CDR3 spans 12 residues. V lost 5 bases and J lost 8, with 10 bases in between. CDR1 is KGHSH, CDR2 LQKENI, per germline.

This clone occurred a few times. J is TRBJ1-5 and V is TRBV27; TRBD1 aligns across 7 bases. CDR1 is MNHEY, CDR2 SMNVEV, per germline (reference sequence). The trim removed 4 bases at V and 0 bases at J, leaving 0 bases unmatched. CDR3 length equals 14 residues. The CDR3 here is CASSYRGSNQPQHF. The CDR3 DNA reads TGTGCCAGCAGTTACAGGGGTAGCAATCAGCCCCAGCATTTT.

V and J are TRBV7-8 and TRBJ2-3, with D tentatively TRBD2 (5 bases). This CDR3 has 14 amino acids. With 2 bases removed from V and 6 bases from J, the gap between germline ends came to 12 bases. Per the germline V gene, CDR1 is SGHVS and CDR2 is FQNEAQ. The CDR3 bases are TGTGCCAGCAGCTTATCGGGGAACGGGGATACGCAGTATTTT. Its protein product is CASSLSGNGDTQYF.

The CDR3 region has the DNA TGTGCCTGGGGGAGACTGACTGAAGCTTTCTTT. Protein: CAWGRLTEAFF. The chain uses TRBV30 and TRBJ1-1; D not resolved. Trimming shortened V by 5 bases and J by 5 bases, and 9 bases separated the two germline ends. Germline loops: CDR1 GTSNPN, CDR2 SVGIG (reference sequence). CDR3 length equals 11 residues.

The V gene is TRBV5-1, the J gene TRBJ2-5; 8 bases map to TRBD1. The CDR3 is made up of 14 amino acids. The ends lost 0 bases at V and 2 bases at J; junction bases unmatched: 0. Germline V gives CDR1 SGHRS, CDR2 YFSETQ. CDR3 sequence: CASSLGDRQETQYF. CDR3 coding DNA: TGCGCCAGCAGCTTGGGGGACAGGCAAGAGACCCAGTACTTC.

This chain's CDR3 is CASSPGQGAVHGYTF. The CDR3 DNA reads TGTGCCAGCAGCCCGGGACAGGGGGCCGTTCATGGCTACACCTTC. The V gene is TRBV13, the J gene TRBJ1-2, with 12 positions matching TRBD1. The CDR3 runs to 15 residues. Trimming took 5 bases from V and 6 from J; bases not matched to a gene: 7. Per the germline V gene, CDR1 is PRHDT and CDR2 is FYEKMQ (reference sequence).

The chain joins TRBV6-5 to TRBJ1-1; 7 positions agree with TRBD1. J gave up 10 bases and V 6 bases, and 11 bases lay outside the gene matches. The germline V gene has CDR1 MNHEY and CDR2 SVGAGI. The CDR3 length is 13 residues. The CDR3 loop reads CASSPGHAGGAFF. The DNA of the CDR3 is TGTGCCAGCAGCCCTGGACACGCAGGGGGAGCTTTCTTT.

V usage is TRBV7-2 and J usage is TRBJ2-1; 7 nucleotides line up with TRBD2. Per germline, CDR1 SGHTA and CDR2 FQGNSA. The ends lost 2 bases at V and 8 bases at J; junction bases unmatched: 15. This CDR3 has 17 residues. The CDR3 reads CASSLQSVRGSGDEQFF. CDR3 bases: TGTGCCAGCAGCTTACAGTCTGTTCGCGGGAGTGGGGATGAGCAGTTCTTC.

The chain has TRBV18 and TRBJ1-1, with D unclear. V lost 3 bases and J 7 bases, leaving 12 bases between the germline ends. CDR3 length: 13 amino acids. The germline V gene has CDR1 KGHSH and CDR2 LQKENI. Written as DNA, the CDR3 is TGTGCCAGCTCACCTGGGCTAAGGCTTGAAGCTTTCTTT. Amino acids: CASSPGLRLEAFF.